The 9 T cell receptor beta chains in this list originate from one sample, sequenced in a study of blood T cell repertoires in COVID-19. Assay used: immunoSEQ multiplex PCR; TCRdb lists only in-frame clones, some missing. The sample has approximately 94,000 clones, roughly 82% seen once. Sequenced sample: peripheral blood. Source of these receptors: a man in his sixties with acute or convalescent COVID-19.

The chain has TRBV6-5 and TRBJ2-1; D possibly corresponds to TRBD2 (5 bases). V gave up 4 bases and J gave up 2 bases, with 12 bases separating them. This CDR3 spans 15 amino acids. CDR1 and CDR2 (germline): MNHEY, SVGAGI. The CDR3 loop is CASSSVLVTYNEQFF. The CDR3 coding sequence is TGTGCCAGCAGTTCTGTACTAGTTACCTACAATGAGCAGTTCTTC.

The chain joins TRBV5-6 to TRBJ1-2, with D hard to call. Germline CDR1 reads SGHDT; CDR2 reads YYEEEE. The CDR3 has 17 amino acids. The V gene lost 0 bases and the J gene lost 3 bases, with 18 bases spanning the gap. The CDR3 sequence: CASSLGMTPEGYYGYTF. CDR3 in DNA: TGTGCCAGCAGCTTGGGGATGACACCAGAAGGATACTATGGCTACACCTTC.

The chain carries TRBV6-1 and TRBJ1-2; weak D call: TRBD1 (5 bases). CDR1 is MNHNS and CDR2 is SASEGT in the germline V gene. This CDR3 spans 14 amino acids. The ends were cut back, 0 bases at V and 11 bases at J, with 16 bases in the middle. The DNA for the CDR3 is TGTGCCAGCAGTGAAGCCTCCGGGCCGGGGGTTTACACCTTC. It is translated as CASSEASGPGVYTF.

This chain links TRBV14 with TRBJ1-3; 12 bases match TRBD1. Losses at the gene ends were 0 bases for V and 3 bases for J; bases not matched to a gene: 9. The CDR3 extends over 19 amino acids. Germline CDR1 SGHDN, CDR2 FVKESK. CDR3 sequence (DNA): TGTGCCAGCAGCCAAGAGGGAGCGGGACAGGGGGCACATGGAAACACCATATATTTT. Protein: CASSQEGAGQGAHGNTIYF.

The V and J genes are TRBV14 and TRBJ2-3, with 8 bases aligning to TRBD2. From germline, CDR1 is SGHDN and CDR2 FVKESK. Trimming removed 4 bases from V and 1 base from J; junction bases left unmatched: 7. The CDR3 length is 16 residues. The chain's CDR3 is CASSPSLLAGTDTQYF. For the CDR3, the DNA is TGTGCCAGCAGCCCAAGCCTACTAGCGGGCACAGATACGCAGTATTTT.

The chain combines TRBV27 with TRBJ1-5, with a tentative D call TRBD1 (6 bases). This CDR3 comprises 18 residues. The V end lost 5 bases, the J end lost 3 bases, and 23 bases lay between the germline ends. Germline CDR1 is MNHEY and CDR2 is SMNVEV (reference sequence). The CDR3 DNA is TGTGCCAGCAGTGGATGGGGGGTCGGGGGGCTCCCCAATCAGCCCCAGCATTTT. Encoded protein: CASSGWGVGGLPNQPQHF.

The chain couples TRBV5-1 to TRBJ2-5, with TRBD2 matching over 10 bases. The CDR3 has 15 amino acids. Trimming removed 4 bases from V and 5 bases from J; junction bases left unmatched: 8. CDR1 and CDR2 (germline): SGHRS, YFSETQ. The CDR3 sequence: CASSTKRGGRETQYF. The CDR3 DNA sequence: TGCGCCAGCAGCACCAAGCGGGGGGGCCGGGAGACCCAGTACTTC.

The chain couples TRBV7-2 to TRBJ1-2; tentative D call: TRBD1 (5 bases). The germline CDR1 and CDR2 sequences are SGHTA and FQGNSA. CDR3 length: 15 residues. V was shortened by 1 base and J by 8 bases, with 17 bases between the two germline ends. The CDR3 DNA is TGTGCCAGCAGCTTAGGGTGGACACGGGTGGCGGGCTACACCTTC. This sequence encodes CASSLGWTRVAGYTF.

The chain combines TRBV6-5 with TRBJ1-1; perhaps TRBD1 as D (6 bases). Germline-derived CDR1 and CDR2 are MNHEY and SVGAGI. This CDR3 has 12 amino acids. V lost 2 bases, J lost 8 bases, and 9 bases lay in between. CDR3 amino acids: CASSYPGQEAFF. CDR3 sequence (DNA): TGTGCCAGCAGTTACCCCGGACAGGAAGCTTTCTTT.